This entry concerns a single TCR beta chain. What it binds is unknown. Trimming cost V 0 bases and J 6 bases; bases outside gene matches: 8. CDR3 size: 15 residues. Germline V lookup: CDR1 DFQATT, CDR2 SNEGSKA (reference sequence). These data belong to a study of early T cells in non-severe SARS-CoV-2 infection. Study details: Chains were unpaired, as sequencing was done on bulk RNA from unsorted whole blood.

A single record per CDR3 protein comes from TCRdb applying MiXCR to the 5' RACE reads. The table lists some 58,000 distinct CDR3 sequences, about 11% of them singletons. Study results and limitations: Database matching using VDJdb favored anti-spike CD8 responses, with private and CD4 specificities left missing.

The clonotype originates from an adult who was a healthcare worker with PCR-confirmed SARS-CoV-2 infection or an uninfected control (not recorded which). The gene calls are TRBV20-1 and TRBJ2-7; 10 bases agree with TRBD1. The source was whole blood, collected at baseline. Here the CDR3 reads CSARDRDRGVGEQYF. CDR3 DNA: TGCAGTGCTAGAGACCGGGACAGGGGTGTGGGCGAGCAGTACTTC.